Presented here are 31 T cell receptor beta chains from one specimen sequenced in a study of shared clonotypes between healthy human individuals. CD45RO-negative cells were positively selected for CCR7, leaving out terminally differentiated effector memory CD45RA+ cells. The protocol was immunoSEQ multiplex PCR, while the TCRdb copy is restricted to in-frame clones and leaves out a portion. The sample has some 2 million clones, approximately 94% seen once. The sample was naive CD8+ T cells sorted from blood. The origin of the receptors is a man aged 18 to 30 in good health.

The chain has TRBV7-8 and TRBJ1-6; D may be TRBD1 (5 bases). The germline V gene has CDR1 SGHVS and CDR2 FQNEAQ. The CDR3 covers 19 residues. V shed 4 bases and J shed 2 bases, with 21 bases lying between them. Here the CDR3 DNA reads TGTGCCAGCAGCTCACAGGAGGCCGGGCAATCCACCTATAATTCACCCCTCCACTTT. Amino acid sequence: CASSSQEAGQSTYNSPLHF.

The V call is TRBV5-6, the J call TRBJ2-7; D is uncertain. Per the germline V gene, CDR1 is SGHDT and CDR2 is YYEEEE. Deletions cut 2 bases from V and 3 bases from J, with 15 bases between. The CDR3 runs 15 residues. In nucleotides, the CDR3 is TGTGCCAGCAGCTTCGCAGACCCGGGCTACTACGAGCAGTACTTC. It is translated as CASSFADPGYYEQYF.

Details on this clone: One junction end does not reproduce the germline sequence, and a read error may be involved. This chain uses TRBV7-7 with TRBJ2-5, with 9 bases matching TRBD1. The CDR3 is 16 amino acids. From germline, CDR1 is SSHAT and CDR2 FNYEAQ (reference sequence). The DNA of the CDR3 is TGTGCTAGCAGCAACTCCGGGACAGGGAAGGTTGAGACCCAGTACTTC. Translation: CASSNSGTGKVETQYF.

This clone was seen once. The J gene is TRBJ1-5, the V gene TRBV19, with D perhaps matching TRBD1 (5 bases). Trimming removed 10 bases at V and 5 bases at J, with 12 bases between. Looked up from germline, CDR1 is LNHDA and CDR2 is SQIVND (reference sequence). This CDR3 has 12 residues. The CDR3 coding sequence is TGTGCCACATCGGACACGGATCAGCCCCAGCATTTT. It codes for CATSDTDQPQHF.

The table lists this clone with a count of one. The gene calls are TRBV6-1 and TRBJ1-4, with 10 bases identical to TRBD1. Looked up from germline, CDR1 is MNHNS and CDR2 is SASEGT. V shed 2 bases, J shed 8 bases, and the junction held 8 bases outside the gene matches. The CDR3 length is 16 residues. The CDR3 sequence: CASSEMVGQGWEKLFF. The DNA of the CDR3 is TGTGCCAGCAGTGAAATGGTGGGACAGGGGTGGGAAAAACTGTTTTTT.

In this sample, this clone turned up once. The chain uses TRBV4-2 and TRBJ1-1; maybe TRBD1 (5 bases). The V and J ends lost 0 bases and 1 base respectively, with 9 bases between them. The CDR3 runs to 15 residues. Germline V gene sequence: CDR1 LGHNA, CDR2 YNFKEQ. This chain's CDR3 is CASSQEGGTNTEAFF. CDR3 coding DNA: TGTGCCAGCAGCCAAGAGGGGGGTACGAACACTGAAGCTTTCTTT.

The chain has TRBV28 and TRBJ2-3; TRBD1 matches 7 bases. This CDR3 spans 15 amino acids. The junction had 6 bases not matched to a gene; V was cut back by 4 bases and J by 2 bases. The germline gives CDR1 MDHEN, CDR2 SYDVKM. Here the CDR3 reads CASSSRTGNTDTQYF. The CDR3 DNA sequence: TGTGCCAGCAGTTCCAGGACAGGAAACACAGATACGCAGTATTTT.

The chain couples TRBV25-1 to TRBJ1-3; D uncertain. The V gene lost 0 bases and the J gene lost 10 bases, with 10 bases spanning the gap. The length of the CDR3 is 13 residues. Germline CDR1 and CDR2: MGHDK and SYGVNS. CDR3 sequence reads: CASSEYDVGTIYF. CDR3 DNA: TGTGCCAGCAGTGAATATGACGTGGGGACCATATATTTT.

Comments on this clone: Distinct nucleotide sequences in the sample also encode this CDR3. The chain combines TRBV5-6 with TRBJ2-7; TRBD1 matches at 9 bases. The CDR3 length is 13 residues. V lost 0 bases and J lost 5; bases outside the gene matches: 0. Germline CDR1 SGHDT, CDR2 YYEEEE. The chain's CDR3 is CASSLGTGDEQYF. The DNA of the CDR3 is TGTGCCAGCAGCTTGGGGACAGGGGACGAGCAGTACTTC.

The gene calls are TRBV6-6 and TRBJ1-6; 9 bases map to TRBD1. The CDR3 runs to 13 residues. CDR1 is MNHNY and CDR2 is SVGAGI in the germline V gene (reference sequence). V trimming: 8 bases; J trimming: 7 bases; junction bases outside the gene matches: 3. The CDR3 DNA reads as TGTGCCAGCGTTGGACAGGGGAATTCACCCCTCCACTTT. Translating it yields CASVGQGNSPLHF.

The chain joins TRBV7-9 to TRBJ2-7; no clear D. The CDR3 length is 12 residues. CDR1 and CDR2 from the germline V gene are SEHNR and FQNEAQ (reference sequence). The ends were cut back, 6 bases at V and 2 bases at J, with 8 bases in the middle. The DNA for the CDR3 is TGTGCCAGCAGTCGATCCCCCTACGAGCAGTACTTC. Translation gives CASSRSPYEQYF.

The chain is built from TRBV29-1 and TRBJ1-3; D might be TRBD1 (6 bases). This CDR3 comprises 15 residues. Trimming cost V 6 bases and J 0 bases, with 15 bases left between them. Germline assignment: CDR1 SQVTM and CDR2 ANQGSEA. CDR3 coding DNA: TGCAGCGTCCCTACAGGGAGGGTCTCTGGAAACACCATATATTTT. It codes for CSVPTGRVSGNTIYF.

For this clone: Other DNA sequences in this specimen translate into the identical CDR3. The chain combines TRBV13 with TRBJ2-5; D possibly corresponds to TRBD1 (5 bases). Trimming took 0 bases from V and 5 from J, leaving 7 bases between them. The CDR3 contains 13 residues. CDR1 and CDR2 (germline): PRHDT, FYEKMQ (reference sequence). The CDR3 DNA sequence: TGTGCCAGCAGCTTAGGGGGGCGGGAGACCCAGTACTTC. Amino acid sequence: CASSLGGRETQYF.

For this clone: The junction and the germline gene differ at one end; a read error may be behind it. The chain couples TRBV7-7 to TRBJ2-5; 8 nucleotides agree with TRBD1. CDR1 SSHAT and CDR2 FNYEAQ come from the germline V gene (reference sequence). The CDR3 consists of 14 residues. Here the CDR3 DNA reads TGTGCTAGCAGCTTCAGGACAGGGCTAGAGACCCAGTACTTC. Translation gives CASSFRTGLETQYF.

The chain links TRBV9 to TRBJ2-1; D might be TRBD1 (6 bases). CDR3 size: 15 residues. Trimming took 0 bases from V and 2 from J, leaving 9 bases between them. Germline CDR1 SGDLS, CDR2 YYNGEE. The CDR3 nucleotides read TGTGCCAGCAGCGTAGAAGGACAGCCCTACAATGAGCAGTTCTTC. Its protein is CASSVEGQPYNEQFF.

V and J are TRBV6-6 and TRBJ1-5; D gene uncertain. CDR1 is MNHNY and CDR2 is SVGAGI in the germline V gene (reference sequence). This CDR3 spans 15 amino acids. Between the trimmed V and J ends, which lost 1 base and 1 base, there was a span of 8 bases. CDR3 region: CASSYLELSNQPQHF. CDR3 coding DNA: TGTGCCAGCAGTTACTTGGAACTAAGCAATCAGCCCCAGCATTTT.

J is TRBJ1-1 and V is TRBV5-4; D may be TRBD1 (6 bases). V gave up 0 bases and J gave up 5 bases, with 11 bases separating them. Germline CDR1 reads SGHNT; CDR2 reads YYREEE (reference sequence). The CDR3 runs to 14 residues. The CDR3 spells CASSLGQAETEAFF. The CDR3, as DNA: TGTGCCAGCAGCTTGGGACAGGCAGAGACTGAAGCTTTCTTT.

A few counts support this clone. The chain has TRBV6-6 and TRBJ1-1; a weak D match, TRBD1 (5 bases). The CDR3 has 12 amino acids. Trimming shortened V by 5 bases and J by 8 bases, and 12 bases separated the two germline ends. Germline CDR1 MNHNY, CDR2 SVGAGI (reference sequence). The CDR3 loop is CASSPGGLEAFF. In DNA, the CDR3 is TGTGCCAGCAGTCCCGGGGGATTAGAAGCTTTCTTT.

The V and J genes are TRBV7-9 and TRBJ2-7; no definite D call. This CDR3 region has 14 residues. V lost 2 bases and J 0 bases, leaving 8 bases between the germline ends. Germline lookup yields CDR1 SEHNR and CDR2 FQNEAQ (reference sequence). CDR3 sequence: CASSLKSSSYEQYF. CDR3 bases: TGTGCCAGCAGCTTAAAGAGCAGCTCCTACGAGCAGTACTTC.

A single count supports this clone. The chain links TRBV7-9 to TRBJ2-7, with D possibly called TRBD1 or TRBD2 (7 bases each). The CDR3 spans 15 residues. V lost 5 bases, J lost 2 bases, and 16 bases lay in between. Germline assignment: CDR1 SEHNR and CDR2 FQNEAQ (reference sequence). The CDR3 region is CASSLGQGGTYEQYF. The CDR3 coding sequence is TGTGCCAGCAGCCTCGGGCAGGGGGGGACCTACGAGCAGTACTTC.

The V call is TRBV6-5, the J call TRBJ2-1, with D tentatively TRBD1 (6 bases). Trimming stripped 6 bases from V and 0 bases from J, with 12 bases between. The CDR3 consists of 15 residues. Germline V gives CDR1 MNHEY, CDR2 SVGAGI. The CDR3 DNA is TGTGCCAGCAGGGGTAGGGGGAGCTCCTACAATGAGCAGTTCTTC. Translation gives CASRGRGSSYNEQFF.

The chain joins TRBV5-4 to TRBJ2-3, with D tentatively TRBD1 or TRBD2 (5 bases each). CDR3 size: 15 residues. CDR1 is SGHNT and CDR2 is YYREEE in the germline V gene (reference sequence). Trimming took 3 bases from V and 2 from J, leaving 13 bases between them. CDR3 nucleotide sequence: TGTGCCAGCAGCTCGCCAGGGAGTGTCACAGATACGCAGTATTTT. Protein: CASSSPGSVTDTQYF.

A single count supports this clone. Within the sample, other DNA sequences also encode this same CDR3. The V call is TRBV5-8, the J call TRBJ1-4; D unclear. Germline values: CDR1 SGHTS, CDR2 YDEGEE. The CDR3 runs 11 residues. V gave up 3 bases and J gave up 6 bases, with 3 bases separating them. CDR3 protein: CASSSDEKLFF. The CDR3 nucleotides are TGTGCCAGCAGCTCAGATGAAAAACTGTTTTTT.

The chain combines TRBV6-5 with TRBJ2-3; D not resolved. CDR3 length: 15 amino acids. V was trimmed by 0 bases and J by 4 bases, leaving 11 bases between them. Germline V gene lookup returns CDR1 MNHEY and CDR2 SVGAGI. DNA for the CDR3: TGTGCCAGCAGTTACTCGGAAGGGCCCGCAGATACGCAGTATTTT. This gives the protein CASSYSEGPADTQYF.

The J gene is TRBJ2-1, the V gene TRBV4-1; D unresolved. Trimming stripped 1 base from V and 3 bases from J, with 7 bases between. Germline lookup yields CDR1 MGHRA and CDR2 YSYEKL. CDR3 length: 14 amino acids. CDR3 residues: CASSQVGYYNEQFF. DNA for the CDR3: TGCGCCAGCAGCCAAGTAGGGTACTACAATGAGCAGTTCTTC.

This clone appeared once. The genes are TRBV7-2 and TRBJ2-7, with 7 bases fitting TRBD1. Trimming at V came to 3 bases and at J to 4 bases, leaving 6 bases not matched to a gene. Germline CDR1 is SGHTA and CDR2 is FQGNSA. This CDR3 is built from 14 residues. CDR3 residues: CASSFWTGTYEQYF. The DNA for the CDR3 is TGTGCCAGCAGCTTTTGGACAGGTACATACGAGCAGTACTTC.

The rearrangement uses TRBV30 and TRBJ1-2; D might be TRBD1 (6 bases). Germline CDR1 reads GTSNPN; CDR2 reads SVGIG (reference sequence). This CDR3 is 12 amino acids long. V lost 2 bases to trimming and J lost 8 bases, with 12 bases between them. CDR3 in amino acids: CAWSMGAEGYTF. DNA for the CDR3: TGTGCCTGGAGTATGGGGGCGGAGGGCTACACCTTC.

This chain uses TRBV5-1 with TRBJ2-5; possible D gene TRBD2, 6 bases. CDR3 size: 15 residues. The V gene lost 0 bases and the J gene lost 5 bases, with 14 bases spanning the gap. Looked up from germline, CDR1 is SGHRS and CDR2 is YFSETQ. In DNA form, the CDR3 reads TGCGCCAGCAGCTTGGAGGGAGGACTATTGGAGACCCAGTACTTC. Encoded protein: CASSLEGGLLETQYF.

For the CDR3, the DNA is TGTGCCAGCAGCTTAGCCCCTAGCGGCTACGAGCAGTACTTC. Translation: CASSLAPSGYEQYF. The chain has TRBV11-3 and TRBJ2-7, with 7 bases lining up with TRBD2. Germline V gene data show CDR1 as SGHNT and CDR2 as YENEEA. This CDR3 has 14 residues. With V trimmed by 1 base and J by 3 bases, 3 bases remained unmatched.

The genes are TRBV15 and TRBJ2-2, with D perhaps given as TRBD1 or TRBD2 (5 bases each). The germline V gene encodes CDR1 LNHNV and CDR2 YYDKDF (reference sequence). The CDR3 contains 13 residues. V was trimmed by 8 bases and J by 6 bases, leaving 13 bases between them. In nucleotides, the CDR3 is TGTGCCACCGGGGGAAGGGTTGCCGGGGAGCTGTTTTTT. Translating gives CATGGRVAGELFF.

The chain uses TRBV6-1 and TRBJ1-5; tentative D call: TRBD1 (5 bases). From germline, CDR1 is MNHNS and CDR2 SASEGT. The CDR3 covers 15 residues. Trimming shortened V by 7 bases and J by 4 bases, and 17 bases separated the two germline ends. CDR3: CASTDRVQGNQPQHF. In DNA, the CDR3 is TGTGCCAGCACAGATCGGGTCCAGGGAAATCAGCCCCAGCATTTT.